The entry below describes one T cell receptor beta chain. CDR1 is SQVTM and CDR2 is ANQGSEA in the germline V gene. This CDR3 is built from 11 residues. With V trimmed by 5 bases and J by 4 bases, 0 bases remained unmatched. The sample, approximately 10 milliliters of peripheral blood, was drawn from each donor. Researchers isolated at least 7 million PBMCs per sample. This sample stems from a study of blood T cells in healthy people across ages. Then a second PCR, running roughly 7 to 12 cycles, was carried out with a sample-barcoded 5' primer and a J-beta primer mix. TCRdb passed the 5' RACE reads through MiXCR, listing each CDR3 protein once. The sample has fewer than 700,000 distinct CDR3 sequences; under 55% are singletons.

This clonotype originated in an older man in good health. The chain combines TRBV29-1 with TRBJ2-3, with 7 bases lining up with TRBD1. Specimen: blood. The CDR3: CSVTGADTQYF. The CDR3, as DNA: TGCAGCGTTACAGGGGCAGATACGCAGTATTTT.